Listed here is a single T cell receptor (beta chain). The data were taken from a study of blood T cell repertoires in COVID-19. Overall study context: The United States, Italy and Spain provided the acute and convalescent COVID-19 samples. The cDNA or gDNA used as material had been derived from T cells, B-cell-depleted T cells, or PBMCs.

In the original workflow: By means of reference gene primer amplification, nucleated cell counts were estimated. Profiling relied on immunoSEQ multiplex PCR, and the TCRdb table lists in-frame clones only, not all of them. V and J calls and clone size follow that table, whereas D and trimming were derived from the DNA. The data contain 350,000 to 450,000 clones, 85% of them singletons. V lost 6 bases and J lost 6; bases outside the gene matches: 12. The germline V gene has CDR1 MNHEY and CDR2 SVGEGT. This CDR3 has 16 residues. What was sequenced was peripheral blood. The rearrangement links TRBV6-2 or TRBV6-3 to TRBJ1-4, with 8 bases fitting TRBD1. The TCR comes from a woman between 18 and 29 years old with acute or convalescent COVID-19. CDR3 sequence: CASSRTSGQGYEKLFF. In DNA form, the CDR3 reads TGTGCCAGCAGCCGCACCTCTGGACAGGGCTATGAAAAACTGTTTTTT.